Reported below is one T cell receptor (beta chain). This entry is derived from a study of memory CD4+ T cells and cytomegalovirus serostatus. The CDR3 extends over 13 amino acids. V was shortened by 0 bases and J by 4 bases, with 6 bases between the two germline ends. The V gene's germline CDR1 is GTSNPN and CDR2 SVGIG (reference sequence). The sort gate was single viable CD3+CD4+CD8-CD45RO+ cells for memory CD4+ T cells. Some clones are missing from TCRdb's copy, which holds only in-frame ones; the method was immunoSEQ multiplex PCR. This sample yields under 55,000 clones, of which around 83% are seen a single time; 2% belongs to the top ten.

The J gene is TRBJ2-2, the V gene TRBV30, with D unclear. Specimen: memory CD4+ T cells from blood. This TCR derives from an adult in good health and CMV-seropositive. The CDR3 sequence: CAWSVLSTGELFF. The CDR3 nucleotides are TGTGCCTGGAGTGTACTCTCCACCGGGGAGCTGTTTTTT.